The clone carrying this T cell receptor beta chain showed up just a few times. What it binds is unknown. The CDR3 consists of 15 residues. V was trimmed by 5 bases and J by 6 bases, leaving 17 bases between them. Germline-derived CDR1 and CDR2 are MNHEY and SVGEGT. This entry belongs to a study of molecular identifiers for immune sequencing clone quantification. Study overall: Replicate experiments took RNA from around 20,000 or 100,000 naive CD8 cells, divided it five ways and sequenced four.

TCRdb re-derived calls from the PCR reads in MiXCR, one entry per CDR3 protein. The table shows fewer than 25,000 distinct CDR3 sequences, with around 23% occurring only once. General study findings and limits: The share of molecules held by clones above 20 RNA copies was over 97% in effector cells and under 1% in naive cells. In a background of about 1 million naive cells, spiked Jurkat TCR RNA from one cell was reportedly detectable.

A CD8+CD4-CCR7+CD45RA+ gate was used to sort naive CD8 T cells. Sequencing was performed on naive CD8+ T cells from blood, with Jurkat cell RNA spiked in. The subset was: FACS-sorted CD8+CD4-CCR7+CD45RA+ naive T cells. This chain joins TRBV6-2 or TRBV6-3 and TRBJ2-1; D call uncertain. The receptor comes from a human donor in good health. Some libraries in this study had Jurkat cell RNA spiked in. The CDR3 DNA follows: TGTGCCAGCAGTCCAAGACCGACCGATCGCAATGAGCAGTTCTTC. It specifies CASSPRPTDRNEQFF.